This TCR beta chain is from a study of blood T cell repertoires in COVID-19. Repertoires were generated with immunoSEQ multiplex PCR, while TCRdb's copy carries only in-frame clones and drops some. Altogether around 370,000 clones are present, roughly 90% being singletons, with the ten largest covering more than 5.5%. The V gene's germline CDR1 is MRHNA and CDR2 SNTAGT. The CDR3 runs 14 residues. V shed 0 bases and J shed 2 bases, with 6 bases lying between them. The sequenced sample was peripheral blood. The chain is built from TRBV6-4 and TRBJ2-3; D is ambiguous. This receptor was taken from a woman in her 70s with COVID-19, enrolled during active disease. CDR3 sequence reads: CASSDSADTDTQYF. CDR3 in DNA: TGTGCCAGCAGTGACTCGGCAGACACAGATACGCAGTATTTT.